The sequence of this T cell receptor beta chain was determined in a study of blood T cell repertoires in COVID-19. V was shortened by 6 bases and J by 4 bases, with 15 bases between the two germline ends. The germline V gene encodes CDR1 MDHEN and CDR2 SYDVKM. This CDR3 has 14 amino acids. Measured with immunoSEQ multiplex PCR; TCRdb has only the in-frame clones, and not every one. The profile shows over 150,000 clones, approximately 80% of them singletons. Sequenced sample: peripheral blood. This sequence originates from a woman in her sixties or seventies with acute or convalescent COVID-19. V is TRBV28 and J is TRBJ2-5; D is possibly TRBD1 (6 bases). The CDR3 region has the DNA TGTGCCAGCAGCCGCGGACAGATTCGAGAGACCCAGTACTTC. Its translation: CASSRGQIRETQYF.